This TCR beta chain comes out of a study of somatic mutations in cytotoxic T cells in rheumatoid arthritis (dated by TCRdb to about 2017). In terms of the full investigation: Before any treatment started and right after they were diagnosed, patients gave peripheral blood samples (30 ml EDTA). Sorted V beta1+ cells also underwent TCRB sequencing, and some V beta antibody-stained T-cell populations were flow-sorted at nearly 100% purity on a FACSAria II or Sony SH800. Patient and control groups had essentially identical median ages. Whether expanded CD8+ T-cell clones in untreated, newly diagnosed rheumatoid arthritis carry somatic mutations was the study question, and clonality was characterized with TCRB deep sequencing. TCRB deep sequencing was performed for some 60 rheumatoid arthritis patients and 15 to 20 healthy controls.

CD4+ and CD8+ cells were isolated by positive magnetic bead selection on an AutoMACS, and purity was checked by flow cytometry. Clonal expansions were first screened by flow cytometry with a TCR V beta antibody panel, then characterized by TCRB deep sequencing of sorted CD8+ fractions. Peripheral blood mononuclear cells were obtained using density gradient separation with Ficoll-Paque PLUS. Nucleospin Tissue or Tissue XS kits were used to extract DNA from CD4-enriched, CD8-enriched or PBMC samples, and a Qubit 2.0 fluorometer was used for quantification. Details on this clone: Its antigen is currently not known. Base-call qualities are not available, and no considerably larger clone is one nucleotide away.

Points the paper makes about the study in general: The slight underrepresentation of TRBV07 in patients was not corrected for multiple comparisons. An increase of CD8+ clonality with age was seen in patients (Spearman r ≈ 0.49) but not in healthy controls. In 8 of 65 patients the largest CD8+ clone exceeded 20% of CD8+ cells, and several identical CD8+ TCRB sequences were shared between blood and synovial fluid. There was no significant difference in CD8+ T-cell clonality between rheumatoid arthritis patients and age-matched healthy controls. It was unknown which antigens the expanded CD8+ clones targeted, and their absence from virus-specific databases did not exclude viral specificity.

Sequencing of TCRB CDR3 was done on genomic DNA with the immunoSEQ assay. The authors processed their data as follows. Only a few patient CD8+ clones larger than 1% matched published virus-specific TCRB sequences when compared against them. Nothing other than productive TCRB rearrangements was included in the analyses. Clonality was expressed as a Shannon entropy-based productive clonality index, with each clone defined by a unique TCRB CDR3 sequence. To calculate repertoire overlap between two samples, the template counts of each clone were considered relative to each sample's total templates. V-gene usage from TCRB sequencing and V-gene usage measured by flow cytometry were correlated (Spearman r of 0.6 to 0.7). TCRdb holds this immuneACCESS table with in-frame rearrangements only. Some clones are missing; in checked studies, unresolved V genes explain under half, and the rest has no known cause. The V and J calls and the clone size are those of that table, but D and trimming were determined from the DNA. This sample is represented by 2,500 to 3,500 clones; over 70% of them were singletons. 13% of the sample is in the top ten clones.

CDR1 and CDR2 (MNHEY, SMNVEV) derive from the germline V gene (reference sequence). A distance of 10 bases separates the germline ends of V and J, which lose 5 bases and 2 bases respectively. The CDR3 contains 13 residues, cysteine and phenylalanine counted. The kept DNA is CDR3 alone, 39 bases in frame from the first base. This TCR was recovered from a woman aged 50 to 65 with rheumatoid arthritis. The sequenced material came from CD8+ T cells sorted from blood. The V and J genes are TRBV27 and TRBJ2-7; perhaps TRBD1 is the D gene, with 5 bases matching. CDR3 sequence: CASSRTPTYEQYF. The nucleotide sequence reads TGTGCCAGCAGTCGGACACCTACCTACGAGCAGTACTTC.